Each of the 29 T cell receptor beta chains below was sequenced from the same sample in a study of shared clonotypes between healthy human individuals. The data were produced by immunoSEQ multiplex PCR, yet TCRdb's version contains in-frame clones alone and is incomplete. The sample lists about 2 million clones, roughly 95% occurring once. Sequencing was done on a sample of naive CD4+ T cells sorted from blood. Subset indicated: CD45RA+ positively selected. The origin of the receptors is a young man in good health.

The chain uses TRBV4-1 and TRBJ1-4; D unresolved. V shed 1 base and J shed 5 bases, with 14 bases lying between them. CDR1 MGHRA and CDR2 YSYEKL come from the germline V gene. The CDR3 contains 16 residues. CDR3 DNA: TGCGCCAGCAGCCAAGTTAGGACGGCCGGAAATGAAAAACTGTTTTTT. This sequence encodes CASSQVRTAGNEKLFF.

This sequence joins TRBV27 and TRBJ2-7; D tentatively reads TRBD1 or TRBD2 (5 bases each). The germline V gene encodes CDR1 MNHEY and CDR2 SMNVEV (reference sequence). The ends were cut back, 3 bases at V and 3 bases at J, with 9 bases in the middle. The CDR3 extends over 13 amino acids. Here the CDR3 DNA reads TGTGCCAGCAGTTTCAGGGACCACTACGAGCAGTACTTC. The encoded protein is CASSFRDHYEQYF.

This clone was seen more than once but under ten times. CDR3 sequence (DNA): TGCGCCAGCAGCCAACAGGGTTGGGGCAATCAGCCCCAGCATTTT. It specifies CASSQQGWGNQPQHF. This chain links TRBV4-1 with TRBJ1-5, with a possible D match to TRBD1 (5 bases). Trimming removed 2 bases from V and 2 bases from J, with 10 bases in between. The CDR3 has 15 amino acids. Germline assignment: CDR1 MGHRA and CDR2 YSYEKL.

The V and J genes are TRBV2 and TRBJ2-1, with 8 bases lining up with TRBD1. Germline V lookup: CDR1 SNHLY, CDR2 FYNNEI. With 6 bases clipped from V and 8 bases from J, the junction kept 3 bases outside the gene matches. CDR3 length: 12 amino acids. The CDR3 nucleotides read TGTGCCAGCAGAGGACAGGGCGATGAGCAGTTCTTC. Encoded protein: CASRGQGDEQFF.

V usage is TRBV30 and J usage is TRBJ2-1; 10 nucleotides match TRBD1. Unmatched junction bases numbered 6, after V lost 3 bases and J lost 7 bases. Germline assignment: CDR1 GTSNPN and CDR2 SVGIG (reference sequence). This CDR3 contains 14 residues. CDR3 region: CAWRGDRGRNEQFF. The CDR3 DNA reads TGTGCCTGGAGGGGGGACAGGGGTCGAAATGAGCAGTTCTTC. Filled out from reference TRBV30 and TRBJ2-1, the complete variable domain reads SQTIHQWPATLVQPVGSPLSLECTVEGTSNPNLYWYRQAAGRGLQLLFYSVGIGQISSEVPQNLSASRPQDRQFILSSKKLLLSDSGFYLCAWRGDRGRNEQFFGPGTRLTVL.

This clone was recorded a few times. This chain connects TRBV4-1 to TRBJ1-2; 7 positions agree with TRBD1. V was pared by 4 bases and J by 5 bases, with 10 bases of the junction left unmatched. The CDR3 extends over 15 amino acids. Germline V CDR1 and CDR2: MGHRA, YSYEKL. CDR3 DNA sequence: TGCGCCAGCAGCCGAGAGGTGACAGGGAGATATGGCTACACCTTC. It encodes CASSREVTGRYGYTF.

This chain uses TRBV7-2 with TRBJ2-4; D unclear. The CDR3 has 15 residues. Trimming pared 5 bases from V and 1 base from J, leaving 12 bases between. The germline V gene encodes CDR1 SGHTA and CDR2 FQGNSA. For the CDR3, the DNA is TGTGCCAGCAGCCTAAACGTTGGTGCCAAAAACATTCAGTACTTC. Translated: CASSLNVGAKNIQYF.

The V gene is TRBV4-1, the J gene TRBJ2-7; perhaps TRBD1 as D (6 bases). Germline loops: CDR1 MGHRA, CDR2 YSYEKL. CDR3 size: 15 residues. Trimming pared 1 base from V and 3 bases from J, leaving 13 bases between. The CDR3 DNA sequence: TGCGCCAGCAGCCAAGGGCCAGGGGCGTACTACGAGCAGTACTTC. The encoded protein is CASSQGPGAYYEQYF.

Points on this clone: The sample holds other DNA sequences that translate to the same CDR3. The CDR3 DNA sequence: TGTGCCAGCAGCTCACAGGGGAACACCGGGGAGCTGTTTTTT. Its translation: CASSSQGNTGELFF. This sequence joins TRBV11-1 and TRBJ2-2; possible D gene TRBD1, 6 bases. V was pared by 4 bases and J by 1 base, with 7 bases between. Germline CDR1 is SGHAT and CDR2 is FQDESV (reference sequence). The CDR3 consists of 14 residues.

J is TRBJ2-7 and V is TRBV30; TRBD2 aligns across 11 bases. CDR1 GTSNPN and CDR2 SVGIG come from the germline V gene (reference sequence). J lost 5 bases, V lost 3 bases, and 9 bases had no gene match. CDR3 length: 15 amino acids. CDR3 protein: CAWSGRLLAGDEQYF. CDR3 nucleotide sequence: TGTGCCTGGAGCGGACGTCTACTAGCGGGAGACGAGCAGTACTTC.

The chain links TRBV7-2 to TRBJ1-5; D is unclear. V gave up 5 bases and J gave up 6 bases, with 8 bases separating them. Germline lookup yields CDR1 SGHTA and CDR2 FQGNSA. The CDR3 has 12 amino acids. CDR3 in amino acids: CASSQDVQPQHF. The CDR3 coding sequence is TGTGCCAGCAGCCAAGATGTTCAGCCCCAGCATTTT.

This chain joins TRBV9 and TRBJ2-7, with D maybe TRBD1 (6 bases). This CDR3 spans 15 amino acids. V was trimmed by 0 bases and J by 3 bases, leaving 13 bases between them. Germline lookup yields CDR1 SGDLS and CDR2 YYNGEE. The CDR3 DNA reads TGTGCCAGCAGCGTAGAAGGTCAGGGGAACTACGAGCAGTACTTC. This sequence encodes CASSVEGQGNYEQYF.

The rearrangement uses TRBV2 and TRBJ1-2; 12 bases are a match to TRBD1. This CDR3 has 14 residues. From germline, CDR1 is SNHLY and CDR2 FYNNEI. V gave up 8 bases and J gave up 8 bases; unmatched junction bases: 9. CDR3: CASGMGQGAPGYTF. Written as DNA, the CDR3 is TGTGCCAGCGGAATGGGACAGGGGGCCCCCGGCTACACCTTC.

This chain uses TRBV7-9 with TRBJ1-4; possible D gene TRBD1, 5 bases. CDR1 and CDR2 (germline): SEHNR, FQNEAQ (reference sequence). CDR3 length: 14 residues. V was cut by 8 bases and J by 4 bases, with 14 bases left in between. CDR3 sequence reads: CASGMGLDNEKLFF. The CDR3 bases are TGTGCCAGCGGGATGGGGCTGGATAATGAAAAACTGTTTTTT.

The chain is built from TRBV18 and TRBJ1-1, with no clear D. V shed 3 bases and J shed 0 bases, with 8 bases lying between them. The CDR3 is 14 amino acids. From germline, CDR1 is KGHSH and CDR2 LQKENI. CDR3 DNA sequence: TGTGCCAGCTCACCGAGTCAATTGAACACTGAAGCTTTCTTT. It encodes CASSPSQLNTEAFF.

As to this clone: Additional DNA sequences in this sample encode the identical CDR3. The CDR3 DNA is TGTGCCAGCAGTGAGCTGGGAAACACCATATATTTT. Protein sequence: CASSELGNTIYF. This chain joins TRBV2 and TRBJ1-3, with D unresolved. The CDR3 sequence is 12 residues long. Germline V gives CDR1 SNHLY, CDR2 FYNNEI. V lost 3 bases and J 4 bases, leaving 4 bases between the germline ends.

V and J are TRBV12-5 and TRBJ1-4, with D possibly TRBD1 on 6 matching bases. There are 15 residues in the CDR3. Germline CDR1 is LGHNT and CDR2 is FRNRAP. V was shortened by 6 bases and J by 8 bases, with 19 bases between the two germline ends. CDR3 sequence: CASGQNLQGREKLFF. CDR3 sequence (DNA): TGTGCTAGTGGACAGAACTTACAGGGACGGGAAAAACTGTTTTTT. The full variable domain, with the rest looked up from reference TRBV12-5 and TRBJ1-4, is DARVTQTPRHKVTEMGQEVTMRCQPILGHNTVFWYRQTMMQGLELLAYFRNRAPLDDSGMPKDRFSAEMPDATLATLKIQPSEPRDSAVYFCASGQNLQGREKLFFGSGTQLSVL.

This chain connects TRBV15 to TRBJ2-2; D gene unclear. The CDR3 length is 14 residues. Trimming shortened V by 7 bases and J by 3 bases, and 12 bases separated the two germline ends. CDR1 and CDR2 from the germline V gene are LNHNV and YYDKDF (reference sequence). The CDR3 sequence is CATKVGGDTGELFF. The DNA of the CDR3 is TGTGCCACCAAGGTGGGCGGAGACACCGGGGAGCTGTTTTTT.

The chain has TRBV5-1 and TRBJ2-7; 7 bases are shared with TRBD2. The germline V gene encodes CDR1 SGHRS and CDR2 YFSETQ. The junction had 9 bases not matched to a gene; V was cut back by 4 bases and J by 5 bases. CDR3 length: 14 amino acids. The CDR3 DNA sequence: TGCGCCAGCAGCCTTGCTGAGGGAGGGAACGAGCAGTACTTC. It encodes CASSLAEGGNEQYF. The whole variable domain, filled in from reference TRBV5-1 and TRBJ2-7, reads KAGVTQTPRYLIKTRGQQVTLSCSPISGHRSVSWYQQTPGQGLQFLFEYFSETQRNKGNFPGRFSGRQFSNSRSEMNVSTLELGDSALYLCASSLAEGGNEQYFGPGTRLTVT.

The chain has TRBV5-3 and TRBJ1-5; D unresolved. TRBV5-3 counts as an open reading frame of uncertain function. Trimming stripped 2 bases from V and 3 bases from J, with 9 bases between. The length of the CDR3 is 14 residues. This chain's CDR3 is CARSFYSANQPQHF. The CDR3 DNA follows: TGTGCCAGAAGCTTTTATTCTGCCAATCAGCCCCAGCATTTT.

The rearrangement links TRBV6-5 to TRBJ1-4; D is undetermined. CDR1 MNHEY and CDR2 SVGAGI come from the germline V gene. CDR3 length equals 15 residues. V was clipped by 0 bases and J by 4 bases, with 9 bases between them. CDR3 DNA: TGTGCCAGCAGTTACTCGGACGGGTATAATGAAAAACTGTTTTTT. Protein: CASSYSDGYNEKLFF.

This chain joins TRBV12-5 and TRBJ1-5; 7 nucleotides line up with TRBD1. The CDR3 extends over 18 amino acids. J lost 3 bases, V lost 2 bases, and 13 bases had no gene match. Germline V gene sequence: CDR1 LGHNT, CDR2 FRNRAP. In nucleotides, the CDR3 is TGTGCTAGTGGTTTGTACGCGCTCGGACAGGCTTCCAATCAGCCCCAGCATTTT. Its translation: CASGLYALGQASNQPQHF.

This chain joins TRBV18 and TRBJ2-2, with TRBD1 identical over 9 bases. The V segment lost 4 bases and the J segment 4 bases; nucleotides outside the gene matches: 4. This CDR3 is built from 15 residues. Germline V lookup: CDR1 KGHSH, CDR2 LQKENI. CDR3 sequence: CASSQDRGPTGELFF. The CDR3 nucleotides are TGTGCCAGCTCACAGGACAGGGGTCCCACCGGGGAGCTGTTTTTT. Full variable domain (missing parts from reference TRBV18 and TRBJ2-2): NAGVMQNPRHLVRRRGQEARLRCSPMKGHSHVYWYRQLPEEGLKFMVYLQKENIIDESGMPKERFSAEFPKEGPSILRIQQVVRGDSAAYFCASSQDRGPTGELFFGEGSRLTVL.

This clone is a singleton in its sample. This sequence joins TRBV10-3 and TRBJ1-1; no definite D call. Germline V lookup: CDR1 ENHRY, CDR2 SYGVKD. The V end was cut by 10 bases, the J end by 1 base, with 13 bases between. This CDR3 comprises 13 residues. CDR3 nucleotide sequence: TGTGCCACCGCCGTAATGGGGAACACTGAAGCTTTCTTT. This translates into CATAVMGNTEAFF.

This sequence joins TRBV9 and TRBJ2-3; D gene unclear. This CDR3 region has 17 residues. CDR1 is SGDLS, CDR2 YYNGEE, per germline. With 2 bases removed from V and 2 bases from J, the gap between germline ends came to 18 bases. The CDR3 coding sequence is TGTGCCAGCAGCGTTGGCGTCGGTTTTAAGAACACAGATACGCAGTATTTT. This codes for CASSVGVGFKNTDTQYF. Full variable domain (outside the CDR3, taken from reference TRBV9 and TRBJ2-3): DSGVTQTPKHLITATGQRVTLRCSPRSGDLSVYWYQQSLDQGLQFLIQYYNGEERAKGNILERFSAQQFPDLHSELNLSSLELGDSALYFCASSVGVGFKNTDTQYFGPGTRLTVL.

The J gene is TRBJ2-3, the V gene TRBV6-5, with TRBD2 matching 12 bases. CDR1 and CDR2 (germline): MNHEY, SVGAGI. J was trimmed by 5 bases and V by 2 bases; bases with no gene match: 5. This CDR3 spans 16 amino acids. CDR3 region: CASSYGLAGGRDTQYF. The CDR3 nucleotides read TGTGCCAGCAGTTACGGTCTAGCGGGGGGGCGAGATACGCAGTATTTT.

The chain links TRBV6-5 to TRBJ2-3; TRBD1 aligns across 9 bases. Trimming took 6 bases from V and 3 from J; bases not matched to a gene: 7. This CDR3 region has 15 residues. Germline CDR1 reads MNHEY; CDR2 reads SVGAGI. The CDR3 bases are TGTGCCAGCAGCACCAGGACAGGGGAGACAGATACGCAGTATTTT. Translating it yields CASSTRTGETDTQYF.

The genes are TRBV5-4 and TRBJ1-4; no reliable D call. Germline lookup yields CDR1 SGHNT and CDR2 YYREEE (reference sequence). CDR3 length: 14 residues. V was cut by 4 bases and J by 8 bases, with 15 bases left in between. The CDR3 sequence is CASSNMGREEKLFF. CDR3 DNA: TGTGCCAGCAGCAATATGGGGAGAGAGGAAAAACTGTTTTTT.

The chain combines TRBV30 with TRBJ2-7; 8 nucleotides align to TRBD2. Germline CDR1 and CDR2: GTSNPN and SVGIG (reference sequence). V was clipped by 3 bases and J by 0 bases; unmatched bases: 10. The CDR3 contains 16 residues. The DNA for the CDR3 is TGTGCCTGGAGCGATACTGGCGGGAGGAGCTCCTACGAGCAGTACTTC. Amino acid sequence: CAWSDTGGRSSYEQYF.